The 12 T cell receptor beta chains reported below all come from one sample, sequenced in a study of T cell repertoires in cytomegalovirus infection. Their cognate antigens are unknown. TCRdb itself ran the reads through MiXCR, one entry per CDR3 protein. In the table there are 450,000 to 600,000 distinct CDR3 sequences, approximately 46% of which are singletons. Sample: cultured PBMCs, taken from culture after CMV antigen stimulation. All receptors come from a human donor in good health (CMV status not recorded). Some clones in this sample may be carry-over from other donors' samples.

This clonotype has just a few counts. The chain joins TRBV7-2 to TRBJ2-5; 10 bases match TRBD2. V gave up 5 bases and J gave up 7 bases; unmatched junction bases: 7. The CDR3 has 14 amino acids. CDR1 is SGHTA, CDR2 FQGNSA, per germline. In DNA form, the CDR3 reads TGTGCCAGCAGCAGCCCCTTAGCGGGGGGGACCCAGTACTTC. This encodes CASSSPLAGGTQYF.

The gene calls are TRBV6-2 or TRBV6-3 and TRBJ1-1, with TRBD1 matching 9 bases. Trimming took 6 bases from V and 7 from J; bases not matched to a gene: 6. Germline CDR1 reads MNHEY; CDR2 reads SVGEGT. This CDR3 region has 13 residues. This CDR3 is CASRKRQGDEAFF. The CDR3 DNA follows: TGTGCCAGCAGAAAAAGACAGGGGGATGAAGCTTTCTTT.

J is TRBJ2-1 and V is TRBV6-2 or TRBV6-3; 8 bases align to TRBD2. There are 17 residues in the CDR3. V gave up 2 bases and J gave up 5 bases; unmatched junction bases: 11. From germline, CDR1 is MNHEY and CDR2 SVGEGT. CDR3 nucleotide sequence: TGTGCCAGCAGTTACGGTGGTAGCGGGACCTATCACAATGAGCAGTTCTTC. Translating it yields CASSYGGSGTYHNEQFF.

This rearrangement joins TRBV5-4 to TRBJ1-4; D ambiguous. Germline V gives CDR1 SGHNT, CDR2 YYREEE (reference sequence). This CDR3 is built from 13 residues. V was trimmed by 3 bases and J by 2 bases, leaving 5 bases between them. CDR3 in amino acids: CASSSQTNEKLFF. The CDR3 DNA reads as TGTGCCAGCAGCTCCCAGACTAATGAAAAACTGTTTTTT.

Ten or more counts support this clonotype. The chain uses TRBV7-8 and TRBJ1-5; D call uncertain. The V gene's germline CDR1 is SGHVS and CDR2 FQNEAQ. The CDR3 covers 12 residues. Trimming removed 3 bases at V and 8 bases at J, with 8 bases between. CDR3 coding DNA: TGTGCCAGCAGCTTGGCTAGGGAGCCCCAGCATTTT. This encodes CASSLAREPQHF. Looking up the rest from reference TRBV7-8 and TRBJ1-5 gives the full variable domain: GAGVSQSPRYKVAKRGQDVALRCDPISGHVSLFWYQQALGQGPEFLTYFQNEAQLDKSGLPSDRFFAERPEGSVSTLKIQRTQQEDSAVYLCASSLAREPQHFGDGTRLSIL.

The sample holds a few counts of this clonotype. V and J are TRBV7-2 and TRBJ1-5; D ambiguous. V lost 2 bases, J lost 9 bases, and 8 bases lay in between. The CDR3 length is 12 residues. Per the germline V gene, CDR1 is SGHTA and CDR2 is FQGNSA. DNA of the CDR3: TGTGCCAGCAGCTTAACCCGTGGGCCCCAGCATTTT. Amino acids: CASSLTRGPQHF.

This clonotype showed up many times. CDR3 residues: CAVRRQSIADTQYF. CDR3 DNA sequence: TGTGCCGTAAGGCGCCAGTCGATCGCAGATACGCAGTATTTT. V usage is TRBV7-2 and J usage is TRBJ2-3, with D hard to call. Germline-derived CDR1 and CDR2 are SGHTA and FQGNSA. CDR3 length: 14 residues. V gave up 11 bases and J gave up 4 bases, with 19 bases separating them.

This chain links TRBV12-3 or TRBV12-4 with TRBJ2-1; TRBD2 might be the D (6 bases). The CDR3 is 14 residues long. V lost 6 bases to trimming and J lost 8 bases, with 17 bases between them. CDR3 sequence: CASSWGREDDEQFF. The CDR3 coding sequence is TGTGCCAGCAGCTGGGGCAGGGAGGATGATGAGCAGTTCTTC.

This chain uses TRBV7-8 with TRBJ1-1; the D is unclear. Between the trimmed V and J ends, which lost 5 bases and 7 bases, there was a span of 14 bases. The CDR3 sequence is 13 residues long. CDR1 is SGHVS and CDR2 is FQNEAQ in the germline V gene. CDR3 amino acids: CASSHRWVIEAFF. In DNA, the CDR3 is TGTGCCAGCAGCCACCGCTGGGTTATTGAAGCTTTCTTT.

The rearrangement uses TRBV10-3 and TRBJ2-7, with 9 bases that match TRBD1. Germline V lookup: CDR1 ENHRY, CDR2 SYGVKD. Trimming removed 10 bases from V and 5 bases from J; junction bases left unmatched: 15. This CDR3 is built from 15 residues. The CDR3 sequence is CATSPGGTGSDEQYF. In DNA, the CDR3 is TGTGCCACCAGCCCCGGGGGGACAGGGTCCGACGAGCAGTACTTC.

The V and J genes are TRBV6-8 and TRBJ1-4, with D possibly being TRBD1 (5 bases). Trimming removed 2 bases from V and 4 bases from J, with 17 bases in between. Germline assignment: CDR1 MNHGY and CDR2 SAAAGT. The CDR3 totals 17 residues. The CDR3 DNA sequence: TGTGCCAGCAGTTACGGGGAACCGGGACGGAGTAATGAAAAACTGTTTTTT. This gives the protein CASSYGEPGRSNEKLFF.

V and J are TRBV6-1 and TRBJ1-5; TRBD1 matches at 7 bases. Germline values: CDR1 MNHNS, CDR2 SASEGT. V lost 4 bases, J lost 0 bases, and 6 bases stayed unmatched. The CDR3 spans 16 residues. The CDR3 region has the DNA TGTGCCAGCAGTGGGGACAGACTGAATAGCAATCAGCCCCAGCATTTT. Its translation: CASSGDRLNSNQPQHF.